Detailed here is one T cell receptor beta chain. The entry originates in a study of blood T cell repertoires in COVID-19. Overall study context: Italy, Spain and the United States were the sources of the convalescent and acute COVID-19 samples. Sample material is recorded as cDNA or gDNA derived from T cells, B-cell-depleted T cells, or PBMCs.

Methods used by the authors: Reference gene primer amplification in the assay estimated nucleated cell counts. Sequencing was performed with immunoSEQ multiplex PCR; in TCRdb, only in-frame clones are kept and a portion is missing. The DNA gave D and trimming, while V, J and clone size come from that table. This table holds around 200,000 clones, around 84% found once. J gave up 8 bases and V 2 bases, and 2 bases lay outside the gene matches. CDR1 DFQATT and CDR2 SNEGSKA come from the germline V gene (reference sequence). This CDR3 is built from 11 residues. Source material: peripheral blood. V is TRBV20-1 and J is TRBJ1-1, with 7 bases aligning to TRBD1. The receptor comes from a woman older than 75 with active or convalescent COVID-19. The CDR3 DNA is TGCAGTGCTAGAATGACAGGGGAAGCTTTCTTT. It yields the protein CSARMTGEAFF.